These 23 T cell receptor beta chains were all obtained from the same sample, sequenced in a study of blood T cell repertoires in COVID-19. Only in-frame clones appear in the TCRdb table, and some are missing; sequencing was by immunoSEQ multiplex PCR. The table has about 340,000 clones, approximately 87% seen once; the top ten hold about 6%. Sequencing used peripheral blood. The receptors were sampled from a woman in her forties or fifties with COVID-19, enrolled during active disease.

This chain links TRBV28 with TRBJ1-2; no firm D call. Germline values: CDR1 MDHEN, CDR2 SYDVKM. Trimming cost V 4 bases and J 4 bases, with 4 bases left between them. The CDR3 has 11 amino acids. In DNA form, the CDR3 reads TGTGCCAGCAGTTATCTCTATGGCTACACCTTC. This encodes CASSYLYGYTF.

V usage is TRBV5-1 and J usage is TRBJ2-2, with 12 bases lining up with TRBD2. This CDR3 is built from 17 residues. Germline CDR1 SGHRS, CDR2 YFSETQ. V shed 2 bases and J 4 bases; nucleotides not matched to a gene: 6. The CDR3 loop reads CASSFLAGGPSTGELFF. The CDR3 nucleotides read TGCGCCAGCAGCTTTCTAGCGGGAGGGCCTAGCACCGGGGAGCTGTTTTTT.

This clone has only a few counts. CDR3 protein: CASSQGLAGGPQDTQYF. The DNA for the CDR3 is TGTGCCAGCAGCCAAGGGCTAGCGGGAGGGCCGCAAGATACGCAGTATTTT. The rearrangement uses TRBV3-1 (or the pseudogene TRBV3-2) and TRBJ2-3; 12 bases are a match to TRBD2. Per germline, CDR1 LGHDT and CDR2 YNNKEL (reference sequence). The CDR3 consists of 17 residues. V lost 1 base, J lost 5 bases, and 7 bases stayed unmatched.

The CDR3 region is CASSPGLAGVPGSETQYF. The CDR3 DNA sequence: TGCGCCAGCAGCCCGGGACTAGCGGGAGTGCCAGGGTCAGAGACCCAGTACTTC. This chain uses TRBV5-1 with TRBJ2-5; the match to TRBD2 covers 14 bases. Per the germline V gene, CDR1 is SGHRS and CDR2 is YFSETQ. The CDR3 length is 18 residues. J gave up 4 bases and V 4 bases, and 12 bases lay outside the gene matches.

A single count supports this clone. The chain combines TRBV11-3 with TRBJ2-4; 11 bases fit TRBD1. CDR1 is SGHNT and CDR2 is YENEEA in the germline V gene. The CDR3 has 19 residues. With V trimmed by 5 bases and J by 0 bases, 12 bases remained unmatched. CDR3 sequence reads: CASSLKDRGLIQAKNIQYF. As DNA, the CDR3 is TGTGCCAGCAGCCTAAAGGACAGGGGGCTTATCCAAGCCAAAAACATTCAGTACTTC.

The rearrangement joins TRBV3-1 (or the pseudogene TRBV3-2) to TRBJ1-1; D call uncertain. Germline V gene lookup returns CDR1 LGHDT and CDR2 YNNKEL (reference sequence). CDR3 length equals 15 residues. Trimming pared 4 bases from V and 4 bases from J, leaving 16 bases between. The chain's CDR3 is CASSPSSGGSTEAFF. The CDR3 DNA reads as TGTGCCAGCAGCCCCTCGTCTGGCGGGAGCACTGAAGCTTTCTTT.

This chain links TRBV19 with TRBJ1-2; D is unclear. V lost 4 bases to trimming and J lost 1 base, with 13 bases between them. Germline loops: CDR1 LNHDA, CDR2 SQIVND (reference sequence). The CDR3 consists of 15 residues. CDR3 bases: TGTGCCAGTAGTACATTCGAAGACATTAACTATGGCTACACCTTC. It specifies CASSTFEDINYGYTF.

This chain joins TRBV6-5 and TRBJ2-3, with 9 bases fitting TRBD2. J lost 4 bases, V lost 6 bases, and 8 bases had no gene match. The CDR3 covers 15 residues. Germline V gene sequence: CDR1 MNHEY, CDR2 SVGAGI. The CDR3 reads CASRGTSWAADTQYF. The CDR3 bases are TGTGCCAGCAGGGGGACTAGCTGGGCGGCAGATACGCAGTATTTT.

The CDR3 region is CASSPSGSLGNEQFF. CDR3 coding DNA: TGTGCCAGCAGCCCTAGCGGGAGTTTAGGTAATGAGCAGTTCTTC. This chain links TRBV2 with TRBJ2-1, with 10 bases that match TRBD2. With 6 bases clipped from V and 7 bases from J, the junction kept 9 bases outside the gene matches. The CDR3 contains 15 residues. Germline V gene lookup returns CDR1 SNHLY and CDR2 FYNNEI.

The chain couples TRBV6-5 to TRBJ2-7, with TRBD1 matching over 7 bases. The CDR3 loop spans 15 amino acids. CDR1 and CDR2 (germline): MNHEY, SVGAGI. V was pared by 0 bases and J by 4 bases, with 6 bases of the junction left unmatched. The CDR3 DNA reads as TGTGCCAGCAGTTACTCATGGACAGGTCCTTACGAGCAGTACTTC. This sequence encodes CASSYSWTGPYEQYF.

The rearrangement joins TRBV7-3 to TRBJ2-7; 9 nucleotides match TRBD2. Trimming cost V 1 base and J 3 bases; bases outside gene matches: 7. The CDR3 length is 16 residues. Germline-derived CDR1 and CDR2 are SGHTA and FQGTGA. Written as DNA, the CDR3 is TGTGCCAGCAGCTTAAACCCTAGCGGGATCAGCTACGAGCAGTACTTC. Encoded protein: CASSLNPSGISYEQYF. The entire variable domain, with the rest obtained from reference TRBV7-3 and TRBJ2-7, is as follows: GAGVSQTPSNKVTEKGKYVELRCDPISGHTALYWYRQSLGQGPEFLIYFQGTGAADDSGLPNDRFFAVRPEGSVSTLKIQRTERGDSAVYLCASSLNPSGISYEQYFGPGTRLTVT.

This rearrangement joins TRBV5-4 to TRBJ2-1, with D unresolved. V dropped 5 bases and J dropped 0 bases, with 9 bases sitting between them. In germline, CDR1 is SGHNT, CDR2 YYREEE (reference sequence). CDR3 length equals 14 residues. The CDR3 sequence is CASSPDSSYNEQFF. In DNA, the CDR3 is TGTGCCAGCAGTCCCGACTCCTCCTACAATGAGCAGTTCTTC.

The CDR3 region has the DNA TGTGCCAGCACTTCACGGAGGATGGGAGAGACCCAGTACTTC. Protein sequence: CASTSRRMGETQYF. The rearrangement uses TRBV28 and TRBJ2-5; D perhaps matches TRBD2 (5 bases). The germline gives CDR1 MDHEN, CDR2 SYDVKM. The CDR3 runs to 14 residues. V gave up 7 bases and J gave up 4 bases, with 16 bases separating them. Based on the CDR3 plus reference TRBV28 and TRBJ2-5, the full variable domain is DVKVTQSSRYLVKRTGEKVFLECVQDMDHENMFWYRQDPGLGLRLIYFSYDVKMKEKGDIPEGYSVSREKKERFSLILESASTNQTSMYLCASTSRRMGETQYFGPGTRLLVL.

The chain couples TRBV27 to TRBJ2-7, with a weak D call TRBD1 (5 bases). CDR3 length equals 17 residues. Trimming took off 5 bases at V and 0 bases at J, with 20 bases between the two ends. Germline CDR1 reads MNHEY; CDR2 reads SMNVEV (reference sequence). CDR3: CASSKEPRTTTSYEQYF. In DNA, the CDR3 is TGTGCCAGCAGTAAAGAACCTCGGACAACAACCTCCTACGAGCAGTACTTC.

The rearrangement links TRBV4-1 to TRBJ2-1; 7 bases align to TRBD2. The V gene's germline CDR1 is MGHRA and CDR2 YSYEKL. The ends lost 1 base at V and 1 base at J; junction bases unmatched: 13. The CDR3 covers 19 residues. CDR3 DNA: TGCGCCAGCAGCCAAGTTGGGTGGCAAGCGGGAAAATCCTACAATGAGCAGTTCTTC. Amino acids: CASSQVGWQAGKSYNEQFF.

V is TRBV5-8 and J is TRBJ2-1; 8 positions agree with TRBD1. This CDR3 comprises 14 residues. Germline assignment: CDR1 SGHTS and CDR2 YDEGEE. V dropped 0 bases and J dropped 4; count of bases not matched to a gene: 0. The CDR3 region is CASSLGTGYNEQFF. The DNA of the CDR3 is TGTGCCAGCAGCTTGGGGACAGGGTACAATGAGCAGTTCTTC.

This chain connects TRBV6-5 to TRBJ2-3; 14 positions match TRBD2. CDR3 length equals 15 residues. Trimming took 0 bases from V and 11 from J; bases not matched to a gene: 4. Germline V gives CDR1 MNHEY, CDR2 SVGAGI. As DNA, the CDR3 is TGTGCCAGCAGTTACTCCGGGACTAGCGGGAGCGGGCAGTATTTT. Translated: CASSYSGTSGSGQYF.

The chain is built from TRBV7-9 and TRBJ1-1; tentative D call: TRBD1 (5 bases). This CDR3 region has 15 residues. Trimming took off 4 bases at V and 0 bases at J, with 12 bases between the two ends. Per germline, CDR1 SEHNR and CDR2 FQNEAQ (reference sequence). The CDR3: CASSSPTGLNTEAFF. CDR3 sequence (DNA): TGTGCCAGCAGCTCCCCCACAGGACTGAACACTGAAGCTTTCTTT.

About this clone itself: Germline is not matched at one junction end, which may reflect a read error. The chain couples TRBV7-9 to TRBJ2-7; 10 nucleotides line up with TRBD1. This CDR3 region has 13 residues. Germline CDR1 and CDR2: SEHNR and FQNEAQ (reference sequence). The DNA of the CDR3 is TGTGCCAGCAGCCCCACAAAGGGGGGGACAGGGGACTTC. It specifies CASSPTKGGTGDF.

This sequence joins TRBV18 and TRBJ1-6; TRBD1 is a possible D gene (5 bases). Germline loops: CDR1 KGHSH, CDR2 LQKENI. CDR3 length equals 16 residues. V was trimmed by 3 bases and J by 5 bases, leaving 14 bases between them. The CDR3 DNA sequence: TGTGCCAGCTCACCGGTCTTTGGAGGGGATAATTCACCCCTCCACTTT. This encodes CASSPVFGGDNSPLHF.

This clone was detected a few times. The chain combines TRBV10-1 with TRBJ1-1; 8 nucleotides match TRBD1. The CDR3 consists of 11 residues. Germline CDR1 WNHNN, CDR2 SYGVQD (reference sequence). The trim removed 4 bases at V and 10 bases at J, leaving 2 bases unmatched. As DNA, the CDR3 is TGCGCCAGCAGTGGGACAGGGAGAGCTTTCTTT. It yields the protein CASSGTGRAFF.

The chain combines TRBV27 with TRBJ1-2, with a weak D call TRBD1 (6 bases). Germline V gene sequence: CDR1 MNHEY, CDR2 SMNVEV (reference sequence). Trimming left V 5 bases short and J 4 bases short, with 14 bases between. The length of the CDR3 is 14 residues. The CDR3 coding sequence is TGTGCCAGCAGTCGCCTCGACAGGTCCTATGGCTACACCTTC. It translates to CASSRLDRSYGYTF.

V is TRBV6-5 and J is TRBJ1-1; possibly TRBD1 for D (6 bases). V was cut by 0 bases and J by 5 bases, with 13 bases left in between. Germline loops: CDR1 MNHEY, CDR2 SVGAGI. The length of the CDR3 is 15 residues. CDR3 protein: CASSYSGAWGTEAFF. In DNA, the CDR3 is TGTGCCAGCAGTTACTCGGGGGCTTGGGGGACTGAAGCTTTCTTT.